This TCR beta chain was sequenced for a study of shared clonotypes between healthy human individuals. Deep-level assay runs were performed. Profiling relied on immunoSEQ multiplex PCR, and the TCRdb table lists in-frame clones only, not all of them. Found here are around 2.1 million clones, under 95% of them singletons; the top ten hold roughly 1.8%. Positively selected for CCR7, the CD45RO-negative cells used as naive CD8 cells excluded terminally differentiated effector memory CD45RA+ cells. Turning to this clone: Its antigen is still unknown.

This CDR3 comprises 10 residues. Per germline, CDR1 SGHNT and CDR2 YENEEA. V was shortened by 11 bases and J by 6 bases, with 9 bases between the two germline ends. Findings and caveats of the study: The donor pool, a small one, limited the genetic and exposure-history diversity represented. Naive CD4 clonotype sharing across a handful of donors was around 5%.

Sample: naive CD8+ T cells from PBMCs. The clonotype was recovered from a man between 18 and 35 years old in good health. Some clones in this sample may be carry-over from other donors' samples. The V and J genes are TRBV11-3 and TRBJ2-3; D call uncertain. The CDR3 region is CAPRCDTQYF. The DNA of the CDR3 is TGTGCCCCGCGGTGTGATACGCAGTATTTT.